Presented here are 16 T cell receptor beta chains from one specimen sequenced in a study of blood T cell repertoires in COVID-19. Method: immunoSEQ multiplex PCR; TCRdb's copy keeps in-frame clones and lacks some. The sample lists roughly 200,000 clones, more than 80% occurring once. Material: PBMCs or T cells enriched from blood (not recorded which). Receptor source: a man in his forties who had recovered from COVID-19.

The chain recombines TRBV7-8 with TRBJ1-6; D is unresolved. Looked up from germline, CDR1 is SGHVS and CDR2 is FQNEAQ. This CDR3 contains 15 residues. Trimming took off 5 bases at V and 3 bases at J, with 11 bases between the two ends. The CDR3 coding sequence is TGTGCCAGCAGCGCCTCAGGTCTCTATAATTCACCCCTCCACTTT. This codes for CASSASGLYNSPLHF.

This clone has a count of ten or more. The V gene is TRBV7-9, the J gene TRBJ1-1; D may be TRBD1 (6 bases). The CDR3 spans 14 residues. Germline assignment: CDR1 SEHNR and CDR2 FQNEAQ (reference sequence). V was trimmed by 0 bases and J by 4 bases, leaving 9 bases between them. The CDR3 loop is CASSLASTGTEAFF. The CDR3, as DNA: TGTGCCAGCAGCTTAGCTTCGACAGGCACTGAAGCTTTCTTT.

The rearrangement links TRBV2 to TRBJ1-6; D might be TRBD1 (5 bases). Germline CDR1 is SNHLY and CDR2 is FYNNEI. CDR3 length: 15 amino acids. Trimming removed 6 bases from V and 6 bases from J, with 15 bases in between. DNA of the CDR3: TGTGCCAGCAGCGCTCCCGCAGGGCCTAATTCACCCCTCCACTTT. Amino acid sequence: CASSAPAGPNSPLHF. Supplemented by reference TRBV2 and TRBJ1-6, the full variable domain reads EPEVTQTPSHQVTQMGQEVILRCVPISNHLYFYWYRQILGQKVEFLVSFYNNEISEKSEIFDDQFSVERPDGSNFTLKIRSTKLEDSAMYFCASSAPAGPNSPLHFGNGTRLTVT.

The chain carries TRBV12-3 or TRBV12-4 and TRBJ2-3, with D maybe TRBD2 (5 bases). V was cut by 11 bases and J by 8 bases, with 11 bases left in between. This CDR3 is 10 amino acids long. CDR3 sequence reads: CASSGSTQYF. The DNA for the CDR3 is TGTGCCTCCTCGGGGAGTACGCAGTATTTT.

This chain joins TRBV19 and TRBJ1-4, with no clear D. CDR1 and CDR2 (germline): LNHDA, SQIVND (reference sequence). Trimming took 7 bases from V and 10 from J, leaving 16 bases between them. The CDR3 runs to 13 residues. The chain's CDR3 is CASTGEGGGKLFF. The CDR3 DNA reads TGTGCCAGTACGGGAGAGGGCGGCGGAAAACTGTTTTTT.

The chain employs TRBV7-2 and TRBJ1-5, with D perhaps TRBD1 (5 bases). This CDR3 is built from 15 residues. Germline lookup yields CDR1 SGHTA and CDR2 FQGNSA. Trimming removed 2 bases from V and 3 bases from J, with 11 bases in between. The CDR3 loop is CASSLWGSDNQPQHF. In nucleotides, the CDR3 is TGTGCCAGCAGCTTATGGGGCAGTGACAATCAGCCCCAGCATTTT.

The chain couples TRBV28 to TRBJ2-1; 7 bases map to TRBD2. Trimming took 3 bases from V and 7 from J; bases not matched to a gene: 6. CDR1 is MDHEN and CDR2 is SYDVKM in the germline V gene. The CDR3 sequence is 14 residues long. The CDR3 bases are TGTGCCAGCAGTTTCGCTAGCGGCCCTAATGAGCAGTTCTTC. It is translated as CASSFASGPNEQFF.

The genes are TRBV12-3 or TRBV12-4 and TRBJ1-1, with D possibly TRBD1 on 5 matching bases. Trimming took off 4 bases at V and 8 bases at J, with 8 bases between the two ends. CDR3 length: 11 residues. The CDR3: CASSSRQEAFF. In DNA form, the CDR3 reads TGTGCCAGCAGTTCCCGACAGGAAGCTTTCTTT.

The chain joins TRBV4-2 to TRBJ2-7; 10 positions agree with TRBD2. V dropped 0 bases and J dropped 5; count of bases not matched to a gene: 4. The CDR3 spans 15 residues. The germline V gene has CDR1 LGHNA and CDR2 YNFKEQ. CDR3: CASSQESGRADEQYF. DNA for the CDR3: TGTGCCAGCAGCCAAGAGAGCGGGAGGGCCGACGAGCAGTACTTC.

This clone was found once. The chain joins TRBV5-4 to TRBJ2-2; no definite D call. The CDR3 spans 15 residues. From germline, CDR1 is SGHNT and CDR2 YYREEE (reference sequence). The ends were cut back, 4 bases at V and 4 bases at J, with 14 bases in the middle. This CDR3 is CASSAPAGGTGELFF. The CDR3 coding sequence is TGTGCCAGCAGCGCTCCGGCCGGCGGCACCGGGGAGCTGTTTTTT.

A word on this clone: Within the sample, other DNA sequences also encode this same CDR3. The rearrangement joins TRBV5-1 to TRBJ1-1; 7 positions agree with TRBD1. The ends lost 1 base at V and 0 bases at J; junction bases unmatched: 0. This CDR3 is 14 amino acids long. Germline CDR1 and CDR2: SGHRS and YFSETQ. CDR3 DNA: TGCGCCAGCAGCTTGCAGGGGGTGAACACTGAAGCTTTCTTT. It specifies CASSLQGVNTEAFF.

The CDR3 DNA is TGTGCCAGTTCGACAGGGTACACTGAAGCTTTCTTT. This translates into CASSTGYTEAFF. The rearrangement joins TRBV2 to TRBJ1-1, with TRBD1 matching over 7 bases. The CDR3 consists of 12 residues. V was clipped by 9 bases and J by 3 bases; unmatched bases: 4. From germline, CDR1 is SNHLY and CDR2 FYNNEI.

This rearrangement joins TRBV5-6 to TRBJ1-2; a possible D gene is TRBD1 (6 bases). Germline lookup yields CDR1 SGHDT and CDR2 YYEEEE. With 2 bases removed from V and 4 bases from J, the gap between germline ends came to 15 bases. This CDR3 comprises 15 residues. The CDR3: CASSFVGAKAYGYTF. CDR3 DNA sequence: TGTGCCAGCAGCTTCGTGGGGGCGAAGGCCTATGGCTACACCTTC. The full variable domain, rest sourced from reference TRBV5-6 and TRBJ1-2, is DAGVTQSPTHLIKTRGQQVTLRCSPKSGHDTVSWYQQALGQGPQFIFQYYEEEERQRGNFPDRFSGHQFPNYSSELNVNALLLGDSALYLCASSFVGAKAYGYTFGSGTRLTVV.

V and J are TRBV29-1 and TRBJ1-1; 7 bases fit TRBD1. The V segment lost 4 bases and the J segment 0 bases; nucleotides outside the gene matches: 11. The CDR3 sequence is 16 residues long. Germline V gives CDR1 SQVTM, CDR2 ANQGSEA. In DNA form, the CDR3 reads TGCAGCGTTGTACGATGGGACAGCCTTATGAACACTGAAGCTTTCTTT. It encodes CSVVRWDSLMNTEAFF.

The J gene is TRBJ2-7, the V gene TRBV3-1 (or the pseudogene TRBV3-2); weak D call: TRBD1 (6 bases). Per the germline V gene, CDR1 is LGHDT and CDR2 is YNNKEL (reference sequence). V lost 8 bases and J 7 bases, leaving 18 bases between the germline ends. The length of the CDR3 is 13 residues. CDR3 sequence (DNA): TGTGCCAGCGGGGCAACAGGGTCGGGGGAGCAGTACTTC. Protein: CASGATGSGEQYF.

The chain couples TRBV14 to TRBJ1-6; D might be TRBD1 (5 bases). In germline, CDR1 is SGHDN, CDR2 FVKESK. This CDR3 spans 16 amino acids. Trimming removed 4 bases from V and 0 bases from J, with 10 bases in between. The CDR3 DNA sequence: TGTGCCAGCAGCCCCATCGGGGGCTCCTATAATTCACCCCTCCACTTT. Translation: CASSPIGGSYNSPLHF.